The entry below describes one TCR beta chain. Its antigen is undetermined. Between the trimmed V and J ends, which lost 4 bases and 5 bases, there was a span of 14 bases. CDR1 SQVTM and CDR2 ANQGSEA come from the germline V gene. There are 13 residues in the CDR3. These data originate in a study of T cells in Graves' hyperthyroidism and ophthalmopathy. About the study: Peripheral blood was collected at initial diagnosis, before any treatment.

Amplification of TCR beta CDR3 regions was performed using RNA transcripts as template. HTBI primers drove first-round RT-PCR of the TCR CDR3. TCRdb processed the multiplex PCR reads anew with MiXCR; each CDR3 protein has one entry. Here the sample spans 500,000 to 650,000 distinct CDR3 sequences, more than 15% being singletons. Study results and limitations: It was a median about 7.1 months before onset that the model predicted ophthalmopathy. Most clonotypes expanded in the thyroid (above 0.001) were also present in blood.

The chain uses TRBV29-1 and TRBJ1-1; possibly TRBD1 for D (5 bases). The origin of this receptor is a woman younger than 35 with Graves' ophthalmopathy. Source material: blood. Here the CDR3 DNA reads TGCAGCGTTGTTCAGGGATGGCAAACTGAAGCTTTCTTT. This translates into CSVVQGWQTEAFF.